A selection of T cell receptor beta chains follows, all from one sample in a study of blood T cell repertoires in COVID-19. Measured with immunoSEQ multiplex PCR; TCRdb has only the in-frame clones, and not every one. This sample has under 300,000 clones, with approximately 86% found just once. Material: peripheral blood. These receptor sequences come from a man between 60 and 75 years old who had recovered from COVID-19. CDR3s include the opening cysteine and the closing phenylalanine or tryptophan. The D gene is left open where the match is weak. Some rows have no size entry. The others give once, few or many, or a class for an expanded clone.

V,size,D,J,CDR3,DNA
TRBV5-4,-,-,TRBJ1-2,CASSFSAGKNFGYTF,TGTGCCAGCAGCTTTTCGGCGGGGAAGAACTTCGGCTACACCTTC
TRBV6-5,-,TRBD1,TRBJ1-2,CASRRDRRIGGYTF,TGTGCCAGCAGGAGGGACAGGCGCATTGGGGGCTACACCTTC
TRBV28,-,-,TRBJ2-7,CASSLRGQSYEQYF,TGTGCCAGCAGTTTACGAGGACAGAGCTACGAGCAGTACTTC
TRBV6-6,-,-,TRBJ1-4,CASSLHHGTGSEKLFF,TGTGCCAGCAGTCTCCATCATGGCACAGGGTCTGAAAAACTGTTTTTT
TRBV3-1/TRBV3-2,-,-,TRBJ2-5,CASSQGGNALGLSQYF,TGTGCCAGCAGCCAAGGGGGCAACGCTCTGGGTCTGAGCCAGTACTTC
TRBV19,once,-,TRBJ1-5,CASLGQYSNQPQHF,TGTGCTAGTCTAGGACAGTATAGCAATCAGCCCCAGCATTTT
TRBV4-1,-,-,TRBJ2-2,CASSQARANTGELFF,TGCGCCAGCAGCCAAGCCAGGGCGAACACCGGGGAGCTGTTTTTT
TRBV30,-,-,TRBJ1-1,CAWSGSSGTLGMEAFF,TGTGCCTGGAGTGGGTCGTCAGGGACATTAGGGATGGAAGCTTTCTTT
TRBV10-2,-,-,TRBJ1-1,CASSDYPPGTSTEAFF,TGCGCCAGCAGCGATTATCCCCCCGGGACAAGCACTGAAGCTTTCTTT
TRBV7-8,once,-,TRBJ1-5,CASSRTGRVSNQPQHF,TGTGCCAGCAGCAGAACAGGGAGGGTAAGCAATCAGCCCCAGCATTTT
TRBV18,-,-,TRBJ2-7,CASSAVDSPIPRSYEQYF,TGTGCCAGCTCCGCCGTGGACAGCCCTATCCCCAGGTCCTACGAGCAGTACTTC
TRBV3-1/TRBV3-2,-,-,TRBJ1-1,CASSPSDTEAFF,TGTGCCAGCAGCCCGAGCGACACTGAAGCTTTCTTT
TRBV15,-,-,TRBJ2-5,CATSSKQGLTQYF,TGTGCCACCAGCAGCAAGCAGGGCCTAACCCAGTACTTC
TRBV19,-,-,TRBJ2-1,CASSMRQLNEQFF,TGTGCCAGTAGTATGCGACAGCTAAATGAGCAGTTCTTC
TRBV5-1,few,TRBD1,TRBJ2-7,CASSLIQGAGSYEQYF,TGCGCCAGCAGCTTGATACAGGGGGCAGGATCCTACGAGCAGTACTTC
TRBV24-1,-,TRBD1,TRBJ2-3,CATSDPLGTGESADTQYF,TGTGCCACCAGTGACCCTCTTGGGACAGGGGAAAGTGCAGATACGCAGTATTTT
TRBV19,-,TRBD1,TRBJ1-4,CASSIDPGTANEKLFF,TGTGCCAGTAGTATAGATCCTGGGACAGCTAATGAAAAACTGTTTTTT
TRBV19,few,-,TRBJ2-2,CASSVWGVGELFF,TGTGCCAGTAGTGTTTGGGGAGTCGGGGAGCTGTTTTTT
TRBV6-1,-,-,TRBJ1-1,CASSEALRQGNTEAFF,TGTGCCAGCAGTGAAGCATTACGGCAGGGGAACACTGAAGCTTTCTTT
TRBV12-3/TRBV12-4,-,-,TRBJ1-1,CASSLGQVREAFF,TGTGCCAGCAGTTTAGGACAGGTGCGTGAAGCTTTCTTT
TRBV2,-,-,TRBJ1-2,CASSVRSDSLYGYTF,TGTGCCAGCAGTGTTCGCTCGGACAGTCTCTATGGCTACACCTTC
TRBV3-1/TRBV3-2,-,-,TRBJ2-2,CASTYGGLFNTGELFF,TGTGCCAGCACCTATGGCGGACTGTTTAACACCGGGGAGCTGTTTTTT
TRBV11-2,-,TRBD1,TRBJ1-1,CASSVPTGGGTEAFF,TGTGCCAGCAGCGTTCCGACAGGGGGCGGCACTGAAGCTTTCTTT
TRBV2,-,-,TRBJ1-5,CASTPGYRAKNQPQHF,TGTGCCAGCACCCCCGGGTACAGGGCCAAGAATCAGCCCCAGCATTTT
TRBV24-1,-,TRBD2,TRBJ2-5,CATSDSRLAGGQETQYF,TGTGCCACCAGTGATTCGCGACTAGCGGGGGGCCAAGAGACCCAGTACTTC
TRBV24-1,-,-,TRBJ2-3,CATSDLAGADTDTQYF,TGTGCCACCAGTGATTTAGCAGGGGCTGATACAGATACGCAGTATTTT
TRBV5-6,-,TRBD2,TRBJ2-7,CASSLRLAGGPYEQYF,TGTGCCAGCAGCTTGAGACTAGCGGGGGGACCCTACGAGCAGTACTTC
TRBV12-3/TRBV12-4,-,-,TRBJ2-1,CASSNNLNEQFF,TGTGCCAGCAGCAACAACCTGAATGAGCAGTTCTTC